These 8 T cell receptor beta chains originate from one sample sequenced in a study of graft-versus-host responses after intestinal transplantation. Only in-frame clones appear in the TCRdb table, and some are missing; sequencing was by immunoSEQ multiplex PCR. The sample has tens of thousands of clones, roughly 91% seen once. Which antigens these TCRs recognize remains unknown. The sample was unstimulated CD4+ T cells sorted from spleen or lymph node cells, taken before intestinal transplant. These receptor sequences come from a human donor who received an intestinal transplant.

The chain couples TRBV19 to TRBJ2-3; 12 nucleotides align to TRBD2. V shed 1 base and J 6 bases; nucleotides not matched to a gene: 5. Germline loops: CDR1 LNHDA, CDR2 SQIVND (reference sequence). This CDR3 contains 16 residues. The CDR3 nucleotides are TGTGCCAGTAGTATAGTGGGACTAGCGGGTGGCGATACGCAGTATTTT. Its protein is CASSIVGLAGGDTQYF.

The chain links TRBV30 to TRBJ1-1; a possible D gene is TRBD1 (5 bases). V was pared by 5 bases and J by 7 bases, with 11 bases between. There are 11 residues in the CDR3. Per the germline V gene, CDR1 is GTSNPN and CDR2 is SVGIG (reference sequence). The CDR3 reads CAWGKGFEAFF. In DNA form, the CDR3 reads TGTGCCTGGGGAAAGGGGTTTGAAGCTTTCTTT. Complete variable domain (other parts from reference TRBV30 and TRBJ1-1): SQTIHQWPATLVQPVGSPLSLECTVEGTSNPNLYWYRQAAGRGLQLLFYSVGIGQISSEVPQNLSASRPQDRQFILSSKKLLLSDSGFYLCAWGKGFEAFFGQGTRLTVV.

The gene calls are TRBV19 and TRBJ2-7; 8 bases map to TRBD2. The CDR3 is 14 amino acids. V lost 6 bases and J lost 7; bases outside the gene matches: 11. Germline V gene lookup returns CDR1 LNHDA and CDR2 SQIVND (reference sequence). The CDR3 here is CASSFSGAGGEQYF. In DNA, the CDR3 is TGTGCCAGTAGCTTTAGCGGGGCCGGCGGGGAGCAGTACTTC.

This chain connects TRBV19 to TRBJ1-1; 7 bases are shared with TRBD1. Looked up from germline, CDR1 is LNHDA and CDR2 is SQIVND (reference sequence). CDR3 length: 13 residues. The J segment lost 5 bases and the V segment lost 5 bases, leaving 5 bases of the junction unmatched. This CDR3 is CASSLSRGTEAFF. The CDR3 DNA is TGTGCCAGTAGTTTAAGCAGGGGGACTGAAGCTTTCTTT.

This clone was detected only once. The chain uses TRBV7-8 and TRBJ1-6; D gene uncertain. The CDR3 runs to 16 residues. Germline lookup yields CDR1 SGHVS and CDR2 FQNEAQ. V was trimmed by 5 bases and J by 7 bases, leaving 18 bases between them. DNA for the CDR3: TGTGCCAGCAGCCGTACCCCGCGGGCCTCCAATTCACCCCTCCACTTT. Translating gives CASSRTPRASNSPLHF.

The chain joins TRBV5-1 to TRBJ2-7; 9 bases are shared with TRBD2. The germline CDR1 and CDR2 sequences are SGHRS and YFSETQ. CDR3 length equals 16 residues. The V gene end was trimmed by 7 bases and the J gene end by 4 bases; junction bases not matched to a gene: 15. The chain's CDR3 is CASCFSAAGGPYEQYF. The CDR3 DNA is TGCGCCAGCTGTTTCTCTGCTGCGGGGGGGCCTTACGAGCAGTACTTC. Complete variable domain (other parts from reference TRBV5-1 and TRBJ2-7): KAGVTQTPRYLIKTRGQQVTLSCSPISGHRSVSWYQQTPGQGLQFLFEYFSETQRNKGNFPGRFSGRQFSNSRSEMNVSTLELGDSALYLCASCFSAAGGPYEQYFGPGTRLTVT.

To note about this clone: Sequence at one end of the junction differs from germline and may be a read error. The rearrangement links TRBV23-1 to TRBJ1-3; no firm D call. TRBV23-1 carries the ORF label, with uncertain function. This CDR3 region has 8 residues. As DNA, the CDR3 is TGCGCCAGCAGACCTGACGGGTTT. It codes for CASRPDGF.

J is TRBJ2-3 and V is TRBV19, with D maybe TRBD2 (7 bases). Germline V gene data show CDR1 as LNHDA and CDR2 as SQIVND (reference sequence). V was shortened by 3 bases and J by 4 bases, with 14 bases between the two germline ends. The CDR3 length is 15 residues. The CDR3 is CASSIPGGRPDTQYF. The CDR3 nucleotides are TGTGCCAGTAGTATCCCCGGGGGGCGCCCAGATACGCAGTATTTT. The entire variable domain, with the rest obtained from reference TRBV19 and TRBJ2-3, is as follows: DGGITQSPKYLFRKEGQNVTLSCEQNLNHDAMYWYRQDPGQGLRLIYYSQIVNDFQKGDIAEGYSVSREKKESFPLTVTSAQKNPTAFYLCASSIPGGRPDTQYFGPGTRLTVL.